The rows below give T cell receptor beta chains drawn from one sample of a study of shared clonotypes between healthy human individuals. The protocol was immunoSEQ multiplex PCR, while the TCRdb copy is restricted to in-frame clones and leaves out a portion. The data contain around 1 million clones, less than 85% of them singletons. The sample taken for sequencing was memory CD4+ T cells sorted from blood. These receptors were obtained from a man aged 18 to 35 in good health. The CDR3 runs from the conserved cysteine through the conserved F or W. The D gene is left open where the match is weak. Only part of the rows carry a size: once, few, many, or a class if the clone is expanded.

TGTGCCATCAGTGAATCTTCGGGTTTCCCCGGGGAGCTGTTTTTT | CAISESSGFPGELFF | - | - | TRBJ2-2 | TRBV10-3
TGTGCCAGCTCACCCCCAGGACTAGCGGGCTTCGAGCAGTACTTC | CASSPPGLAGFEQYF | - | TRBD2 | TRBJ2-7 | TRBV18
TGTGCCAGCAGCTTGGGCGGACAGGGTGTGAATGAGCAGTTCTTC | CASSLGGQGVNEQFF | - | TRBD1 | TRBJ2-1 | TRBV5-6
TGTGCTAGCAGCCCGGGACAGGCCACCGGGGAGCTGTTTTTT | CASSPGQATGELFF | - | TRBD1 | TRBJ2-2 | TRBV7-7
TGTGCCAGCAGTTTAGGACAGGTCACCTACAATGAGCAGTTCTTC | CASSLGQVTYNEQFF | - | TRBD1 | TRBJ2-1 | TRBV27
TGTGCCAGCTCACCAGTAGTCAGGGACAGGGGCTCACCCCTCCACTTT | CASSPVVRDRGSPLHF | - | TRBD1 | TRBJ1-6 | TRBV18
TGTGCCAGCAGCTACGGGGGCTCTGGAAACACCATATATTTT | CASSYGGSGNTIYF | once | - | TRBJ1-3 | TRBV6-5
TGTGCCATCAGTTTGACAGGCGATAATTCACCCCTCCACTTT | CAISLTGDNSPLHF | few | - | TRBJ1-6 | TRBV10-3
TGTGCCAGCAGCCATACGACTAGCGGGGGCGCCAACTCCTACAATGAGCAGTTCTTC | CASSHTTSGGANSYNEQFF | - | - | TRBJ2-1 | TRBV21-1
TGTGCCAGCGCACAAAACATTCAGTACTTC | CASAQNIQYF | - | - | TRBJ2-4 | TRBV2
TGTGCCAGCAGCTTAGATAACTGGGCCGACAATGAGCAGTTCTTC | CASSLDNWADNEQFF | - | - | TRBJ2-1 | TRBV11-2
TGCGCCAGCAGCTTGGTGACTAGCGGGGGTAGCGAGCAGTACTTC | CASSLVTSGGSEQYF | - | TRBD2 | TRBJ2-7 | TRBV5-1
TGTGCCACCAGCAGAGATCGGACCGGCGGCGAGACCCAGTACTTC | CATSRDRTGGETQYF | - | - | TRBJ2-5 | TRBV15
TGTGCCAGCAACTCGGGACAAAGCTACGAGCAGTACTTC | CASNSGQSYEQYF | - | - | TRBJ2-7 | TRBV28
TGTGCCAGCAGCCCACTGCCCACCGGGGAGCTGTTTTTT | CASSPLPTGELFF | few | - | TRBJ2-2 | TRBV6-5
TGTGCCAGCAGCCGCCAGGGGAACACTGAAGCTTTCTTT | CASSRQGNTEAFF | - | - | TRBJ1-1 | TRBV7-2
TGCGCCAGCAGCCAGGGACAGGGCGGCACTGAAGCTTTCTTT | CASSQGQGGTEAFF | once | TRBD1 | TRBJ1-1 | TRBV5-1
TGTGCCAGCAGTTCACCGACAGGGGGAACAGATACGCAGTATTTT | CASSSPTGGTDTQYF | - | TRBD1 | TRBJ2-3 | TRBV28
TGCGCCAGCAGCTCGGGACAGGGGCTCCATACGCAGTATTTT | CASSSGQGLHTQYF | - | TRBD1 | TRBJ2-3 | TRBV5-1
TGTGCCAGCAGACTGGACCCGGTGGCAGATACGCAGTATTTT | CASRLDPVADTQYF | - | - | TRBJ2-3 | TRBV6-6
TGCGCCAGCAGCTCTCCCGAGCAGGGGGATAATTCACCCCTCCACTTT | CASSSPEQGDNSPLHF | many | TRBD1 | TRBJ1-6 | TRBV5-1
TGTGCCAGCGGGGAGGGACCCTACGAGCAGTACTTC | CASGEGPYEQYF | - | TRBD2 | TRBJ2-7 | TRBV7-2
TGTGCCAGCAGCTTAGGAGGGTTCCTGACTTCCACTAGCACAGATACGCAGTATTTT | CASSLGGFLTSTSTDTQYF | - | - | TRBJ2-3 | TRBV7-9
TGTGCCAGCAGCCGACAGGGGATGGCACCCCTCCACTTT | CASSRQGMAPLHF | - | TRBD1 | TRBJ1-6 | TRBV7-9